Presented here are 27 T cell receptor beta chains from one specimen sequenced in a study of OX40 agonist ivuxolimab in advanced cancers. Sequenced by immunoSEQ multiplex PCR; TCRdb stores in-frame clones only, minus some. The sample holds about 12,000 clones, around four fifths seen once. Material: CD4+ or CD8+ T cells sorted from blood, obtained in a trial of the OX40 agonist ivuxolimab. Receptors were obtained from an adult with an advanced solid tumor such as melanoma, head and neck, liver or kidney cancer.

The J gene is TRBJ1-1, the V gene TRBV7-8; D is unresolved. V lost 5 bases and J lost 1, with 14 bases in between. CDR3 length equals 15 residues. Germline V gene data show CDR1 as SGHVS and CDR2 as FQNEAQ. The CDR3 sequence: CASSPDGDWNTEAFF. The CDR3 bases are TGTGCCAGCAGCCCCGATGGGGATTGGAACACTGAAGCTTTCTTT.

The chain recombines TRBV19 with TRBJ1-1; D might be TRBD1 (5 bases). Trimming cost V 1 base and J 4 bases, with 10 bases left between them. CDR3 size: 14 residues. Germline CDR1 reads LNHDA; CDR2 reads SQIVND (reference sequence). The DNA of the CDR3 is TGTGCCAGTAGTATAGCGGTAGGGGCCACTGAAGCTTTCTTT. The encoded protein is CASSIAVGATEAFF. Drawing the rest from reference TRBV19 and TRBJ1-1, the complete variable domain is DGGITQSPKYLFRKEGQNVTLSCEQNLNHDAMYWYRQDPGQGLRLIYYSQIVNDFQKGDIAEGYSVSREKKESFPLTVTSAQKNPTAFYLCASSIAVGATEAFFGQGTRLTVV.

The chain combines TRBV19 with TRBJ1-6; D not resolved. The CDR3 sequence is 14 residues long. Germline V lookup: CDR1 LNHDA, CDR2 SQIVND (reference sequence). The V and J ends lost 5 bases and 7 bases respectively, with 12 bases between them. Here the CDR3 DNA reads TGTGCCAGTAGTGTGGACGGGCCCAATTCACCCCTCCACTTT. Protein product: CASSVDGPNSPLHF. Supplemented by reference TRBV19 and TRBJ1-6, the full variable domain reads DGGITQSPKYLFRKEGQNVTLSCEQNLNHDAMYWYRQDPGQGLRLIYYSQIVNDFQKGDIAEGYSVSREKKESFPLTVTSAQKNPTAFYLCASSVDGPNSPLHFGNGTRLTVT.

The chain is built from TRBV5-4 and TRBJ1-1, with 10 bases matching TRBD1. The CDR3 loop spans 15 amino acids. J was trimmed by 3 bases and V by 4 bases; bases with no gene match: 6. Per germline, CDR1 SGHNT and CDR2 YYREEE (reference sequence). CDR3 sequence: CASSNAGTGDTEAFF. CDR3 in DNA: TGTGCCAGCAGCAATGCCGGGACAGGGGACACTGAAGCTTTCTTT.

The CDR3 spells CASSERQGANTEAFF. The CDR3 DNA sequence: TGTGCCAGCAGTGAGCGACAGGGGGCGAACACTGAAGCTTTCTTT. The gene calls are TRBV25-1 and TRBJ1-1; 10 bases line up with TRBD1. Germline CDR1 MGHDK, CDR2 SYGVNS. With 3 bases clipped from V and 1 base from J, the junction kept 2 bases outside the gene matches. The CDR3 covers 15 residues.

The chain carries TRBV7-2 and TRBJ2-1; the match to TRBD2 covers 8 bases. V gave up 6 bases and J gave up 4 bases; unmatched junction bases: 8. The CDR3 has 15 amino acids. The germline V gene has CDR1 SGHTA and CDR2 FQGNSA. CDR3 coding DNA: TGTGCCAGCAGAGTTACTAGCGGCGGATACAATGAGCAGTTCTTC. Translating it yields CASRVTSGGYNEQFF.

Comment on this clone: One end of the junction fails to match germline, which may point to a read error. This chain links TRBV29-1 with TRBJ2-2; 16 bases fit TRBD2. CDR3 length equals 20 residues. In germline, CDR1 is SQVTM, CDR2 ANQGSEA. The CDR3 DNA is TGCAGCGACCGACCCGTGGGGACTAGCGGGGGGGCGGTCGCACACCGGGGAGCTGTTTTT. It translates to CSDRPVGTSGGAVAHRGAVF.

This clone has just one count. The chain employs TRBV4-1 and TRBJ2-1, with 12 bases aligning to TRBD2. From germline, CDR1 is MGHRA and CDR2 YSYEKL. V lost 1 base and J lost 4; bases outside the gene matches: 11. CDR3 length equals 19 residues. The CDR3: CASSQGSVLAGGIYNEQFF. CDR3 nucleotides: TGCGCCAGCAGCCAAGGGTCGGTCCTAGCGGGGGGGATTTACAATGAGCAGTTCTTC.

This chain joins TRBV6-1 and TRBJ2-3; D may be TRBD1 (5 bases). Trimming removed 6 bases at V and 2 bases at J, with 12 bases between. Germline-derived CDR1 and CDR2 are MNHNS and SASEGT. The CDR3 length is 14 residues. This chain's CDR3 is CASRQVTYTDTQYF. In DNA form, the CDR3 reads TGTGCCAGCAGACAGGTAACATACACAGATACGCAGTATTTT.

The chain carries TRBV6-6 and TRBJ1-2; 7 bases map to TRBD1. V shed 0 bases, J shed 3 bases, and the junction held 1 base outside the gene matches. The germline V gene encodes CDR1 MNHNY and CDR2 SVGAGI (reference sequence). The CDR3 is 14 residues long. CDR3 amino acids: CASSYSTGDYGYTF. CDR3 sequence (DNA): TGTGCCAGCAGTTACTCCACAGGGGACTATGGCTACACCTTC.

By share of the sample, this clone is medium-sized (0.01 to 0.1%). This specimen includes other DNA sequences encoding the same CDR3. The CDR3 reads CASGQDSNQPQHF. In nucleotides, the CDR3 is TGTGCCAGTGGACAAGATAGCAATCAGCCCCAGCATTTT. This chain links TRBV19 with TRBJ1-5; D may be TRBD1 (5 bases). The CDR3 totals 13 residues. The germline V gene encodes CDR1 LNHDA and CDR2 SQIVND (reference sequence). Trimming cost V 8 bases and J 0 bases, with 8 bases left between them.

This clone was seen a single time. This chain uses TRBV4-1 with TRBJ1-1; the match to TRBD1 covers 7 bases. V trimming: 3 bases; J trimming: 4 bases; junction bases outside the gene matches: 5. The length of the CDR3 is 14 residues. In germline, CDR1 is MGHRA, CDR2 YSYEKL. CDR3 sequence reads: CASSHQGVSTEAFF. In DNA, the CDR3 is TGCGCCAGCAGCCACCAGGGGGTGAGCACTGAAGCTTTCTTT.

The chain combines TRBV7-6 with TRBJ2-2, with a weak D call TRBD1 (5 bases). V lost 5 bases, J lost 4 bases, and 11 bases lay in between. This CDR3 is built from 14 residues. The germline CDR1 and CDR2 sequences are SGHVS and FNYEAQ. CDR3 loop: CASSSRVSTGELFF. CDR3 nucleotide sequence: TGTGCCAGCAGCAGCAGGGTTTCCACCGGGGAGCTGTTTTTT. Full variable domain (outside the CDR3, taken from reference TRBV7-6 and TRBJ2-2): GAGVSQSPRYKVTKRGQDVALRCDPISGHVSLYWYRQALGQGPEFLTYFNYEAQQDKSGLPNDRFSAERPEGSISTLTIQRTEQRDSAMYRCASSSRVSTGELFFGEGSRLTVL.

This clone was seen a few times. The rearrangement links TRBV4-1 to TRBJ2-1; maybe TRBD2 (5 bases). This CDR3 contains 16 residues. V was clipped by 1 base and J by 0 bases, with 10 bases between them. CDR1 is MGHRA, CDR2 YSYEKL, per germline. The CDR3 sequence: CASSQGTFGSYNEQFF. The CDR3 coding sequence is TGCGCCAGCAGCCAAGGGACTTTCGGCTCCTACAATGAGCAGTTCTTC.

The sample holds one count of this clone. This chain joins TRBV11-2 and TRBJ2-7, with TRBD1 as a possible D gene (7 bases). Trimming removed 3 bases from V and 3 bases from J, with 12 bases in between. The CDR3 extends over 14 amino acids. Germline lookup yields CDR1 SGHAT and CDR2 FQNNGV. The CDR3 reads CASSFGQEGYEQYF. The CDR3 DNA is TGTGCCAGCAGCTTCGGACAGGAGGGCTACGAGCAGTACTTC.

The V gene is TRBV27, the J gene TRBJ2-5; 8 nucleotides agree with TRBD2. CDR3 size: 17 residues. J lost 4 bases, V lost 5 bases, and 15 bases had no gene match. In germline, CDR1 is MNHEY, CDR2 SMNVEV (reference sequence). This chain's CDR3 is CASSPMGTRSLAETQYF. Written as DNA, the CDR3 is TGTGCCAGCAGTCCTATGGGGACTAGGTCCTTGGCAGAGACCCAGTACTTC.

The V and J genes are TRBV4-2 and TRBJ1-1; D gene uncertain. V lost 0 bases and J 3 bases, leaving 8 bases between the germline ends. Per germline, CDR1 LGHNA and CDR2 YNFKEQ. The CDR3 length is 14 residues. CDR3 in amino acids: CASSQDTDDTEAFF. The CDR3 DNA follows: TGTGCCAGCAGCCAAGACACCGACGACACTGAAGCTTTCTTT.

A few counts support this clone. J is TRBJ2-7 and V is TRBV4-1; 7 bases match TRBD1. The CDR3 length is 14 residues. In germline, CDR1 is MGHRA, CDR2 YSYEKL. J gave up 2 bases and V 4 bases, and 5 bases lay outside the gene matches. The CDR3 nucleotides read TGCGCCAGCAGCCTATCAGGGGGAACCTACGAGCAGTACTTC. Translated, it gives CASSLSGGTYEQYF.

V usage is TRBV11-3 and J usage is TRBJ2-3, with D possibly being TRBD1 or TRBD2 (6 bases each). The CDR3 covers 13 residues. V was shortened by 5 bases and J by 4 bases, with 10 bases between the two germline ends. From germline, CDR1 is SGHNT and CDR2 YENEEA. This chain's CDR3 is CASSPRGADTQYF. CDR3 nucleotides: TGTGCCAGCAGCCCAAGGGGGGCAGATACGCAGTATTTT.

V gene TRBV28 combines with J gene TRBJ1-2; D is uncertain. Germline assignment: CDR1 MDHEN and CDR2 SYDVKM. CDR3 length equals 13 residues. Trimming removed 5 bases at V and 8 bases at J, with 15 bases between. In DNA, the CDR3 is TGTGCCAGCAGTCCAGGACCTTTCACGGGCTACACCTTC. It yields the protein CASSPGPFTGYTF.

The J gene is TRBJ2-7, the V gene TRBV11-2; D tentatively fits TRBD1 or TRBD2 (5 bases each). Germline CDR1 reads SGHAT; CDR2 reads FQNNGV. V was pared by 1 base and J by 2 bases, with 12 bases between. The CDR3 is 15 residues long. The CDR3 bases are TGTGCCAGCAGCTTAGTGAGGGGCCTCACCTACGAGCAGTACTTC. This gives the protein CASSLVRGLTYEQYF.

The CDR3 spells CASSQDRAGGSGQPQHF. DNA for the CDR3: TGCGCCAGCAGCCAAGACCGGGCAGGGGGCAGTGGGCAGCCCCAGCATTTT. This chain connects TRBV4-1 to TRBJ1-5; 8 bases match TRBD1. V dropped 0 bases and J dropped 7; count of bases not matched to a gene: 11. The germline CDR1 and CDR2 sequences are MGHRA and YSYEKL. This CDR3 spans 17 amino acids.

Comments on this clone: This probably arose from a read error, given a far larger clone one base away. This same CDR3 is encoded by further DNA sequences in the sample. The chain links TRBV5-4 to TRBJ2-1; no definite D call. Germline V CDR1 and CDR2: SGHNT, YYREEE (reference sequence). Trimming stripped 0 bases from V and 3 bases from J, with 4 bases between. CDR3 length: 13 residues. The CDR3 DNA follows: TGTGCCAGCAGCTTGGATAGCTACAATGAGCAGTTCTTC. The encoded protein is CASSLDSYNEQFF. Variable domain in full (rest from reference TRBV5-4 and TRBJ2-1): ETGVTQSPTHLIKTRGQQVTLRCSSQSGHNTVSWYQQALGQGPQFIFQYYREEENGRGNFPPRFSGLQFPNYSSELNVNALELDDSALYLCASSLDSYNEQFFGPGTRLTVL.

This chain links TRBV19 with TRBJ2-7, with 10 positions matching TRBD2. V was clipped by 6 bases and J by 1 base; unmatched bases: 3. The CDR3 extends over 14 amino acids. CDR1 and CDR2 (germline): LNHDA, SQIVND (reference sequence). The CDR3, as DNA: TGTGCCAGTAGCACTAGCGGGGCTTCCTACGAGCAGTACTTC. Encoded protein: CASSTSGASYEQYF.

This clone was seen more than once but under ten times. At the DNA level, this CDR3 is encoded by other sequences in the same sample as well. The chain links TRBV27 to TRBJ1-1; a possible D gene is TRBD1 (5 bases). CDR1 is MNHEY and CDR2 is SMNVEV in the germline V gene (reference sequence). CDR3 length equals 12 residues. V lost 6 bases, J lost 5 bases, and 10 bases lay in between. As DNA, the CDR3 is TGTGCCAGCAGGGGACTCGGGACTGAAGCTTTCTTT. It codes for CASRGLGTEAFF.

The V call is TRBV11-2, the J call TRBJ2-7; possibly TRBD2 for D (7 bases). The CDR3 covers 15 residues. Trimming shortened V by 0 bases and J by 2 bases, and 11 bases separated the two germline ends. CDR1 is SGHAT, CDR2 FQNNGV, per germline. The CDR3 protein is CASSLEAGATYEQYF. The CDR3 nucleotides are TGTGCCAGCAGCTTAGAGGCGGGGGCAACCTACGAGCAGTACTTC. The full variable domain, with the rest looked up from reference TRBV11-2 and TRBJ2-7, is EAGVAQSPRYKIIEKRQSVAFWCNPISGHATLYWYQQILGQGPKLLIQFQNNGVVDDSQLPKDRFSAERLKGVDSTLKIQPAKLEDSAVYLCASSLEAGATYEQYFGPGTRLTVT.

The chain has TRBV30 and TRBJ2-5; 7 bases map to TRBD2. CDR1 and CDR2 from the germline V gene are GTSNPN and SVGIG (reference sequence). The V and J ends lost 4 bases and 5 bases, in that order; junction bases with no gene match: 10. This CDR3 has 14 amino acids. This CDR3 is CAWTPSGVRETQYF. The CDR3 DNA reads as TGTGCCTGGACCCCCAGCGGGGTACGGGAGACCCAGTACTTC.